This entry lists 2 T cell receptor beta chains sequenced from one sample in a study of cytomegalovirus exposure and HLA in healthy donors. The PCR used 60 Vbeta and 13 Jbeta primers. Sequencing was performed with immunoSEQ multiplex PCR; in TCRdb, only in-frame clones are kept and a portion is missing. The data contain 170,000 or so clones, about 80% of them singletons. The sample was PBMCs. All receptors derive from a woman in her twenties or thirties in good health and CMV-seronegative.

The V and J genes are TRBV18 and TRBJ2-5; D might be TRBD2 (6 bases). Germline CDR1 is KGHSH and CDR2 is LQKENI. Trimming left V 0 bases short and J 5 bases short, with 19 bases between. The CDR3 is 17 residues long. The CDR3 DNA sequence: TGTGCCAGCTCACCACCGGGGACCGTCCAAGGAGGGGAGACCCAGTACTTC. Translating gives CASSPPGTVQGGETQYF.

This rearrangement joins TRBV29-1 to TRBJ2-1; 11 bases align to TRBD2. V trimming: 7 bases; J trimming: 6 bases; junction bases outside the gene matches: 2. The CDR3 sequence is 12 residues long. Germline V lookup: CDR1 SQVTM, CDR2 ANQGSEA. The CDR3 bases are TGCAGCGGGGGGACTAGCGGCAATGAGCAGTTCTTC. Its translation: CSGGTSGNEQFF.